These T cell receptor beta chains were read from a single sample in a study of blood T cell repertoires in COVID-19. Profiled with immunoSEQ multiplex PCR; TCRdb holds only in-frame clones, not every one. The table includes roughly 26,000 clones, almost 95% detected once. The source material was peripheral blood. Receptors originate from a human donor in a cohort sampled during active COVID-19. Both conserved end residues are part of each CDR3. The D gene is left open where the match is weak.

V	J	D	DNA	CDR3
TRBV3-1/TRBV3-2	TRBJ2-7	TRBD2	TGTGCCAGCAGTCTAGCGGGAGGGGCCTCCTACGAGCAGTACTTC	CASSLAGGASYEQYF
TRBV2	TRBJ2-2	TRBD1	TGTGCCAGCAGAGGGGACAGGGGGCGAGGACTCCCGAGGGGCGGGGAGCTGTTTTTT	CASRGDRGRGLPRGGELFF
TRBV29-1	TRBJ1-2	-	TGCAGCGCCAAAGGGGTACCTAACTATGGCTACACCTTC	CSAKGVPNYGYTF
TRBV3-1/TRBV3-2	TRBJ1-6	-	TGTGCCAGCAGCCGCCTAGTGAATAATTCACCCCTCCACTTT	CASSRLVNNSPLHF
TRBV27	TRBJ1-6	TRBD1	TGTGCCAGCAGTCTCGCGACAGGGCATGGTTCACCCCTCCACTTT	CASSLATGHGSPLHF
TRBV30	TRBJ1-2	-	TGTGCCTGGGGGAGATATGGCTACACCTTC	CAWGRYGYTF
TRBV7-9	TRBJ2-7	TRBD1	TGTGCCAGCAGCCAACCCTCGGGACAGGTTTCCTACGAGCAGTACTTC	CASSQPSGQVSYEQYF
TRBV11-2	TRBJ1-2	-	TGTGCCAGCAGCTTAGAGGTCGCGGCCTATGGCTACACCTTC	CASSLEVAAYGYTF
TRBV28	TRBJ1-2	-	TGTGCCAGCGGAGGAGGGGTGGGCTATGGCTACACCTTC	CASGGGVGYGYTF
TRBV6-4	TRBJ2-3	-	TGTGCCAGCAGTGGAACAGCGGAAGATACGCAGTATTTT	CASSGTAEDTQYF
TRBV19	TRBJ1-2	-	TGTGCCAGTAGTATAACAGGGTCTGGCTACACCTTC	CASSITGSGYTF